This T cell receptor beta chain is from a study of T cells in women clearing cervical HPV infection. A remark on this clone: Sequencing ends 3 residues short of the CDR3 end; the germline J gene provides the rest.

Trimming removed 5 bases at V and 4 bases at J, with 12 bases between. The CDR3 totals 13 residues. Germline values: CDR1 SGHTA, CDR2 FQGNSA. This table comes from immunoSEQ multiplex PCR, and its TCRdb copy is limited to in-frame clones, with some not included. The listing records roughly 37,000 clones. Sequenced: blood buffy coat. This sequence originates from a woman aged 18 to 69 with a cervical HPV16 infection that either progressed to CIN3+ or cleared (not recorded which). The J gene is TRBJ2-7, the V gene TRBV7-2; D may be TRBD1 (6 bases). The CDR3 is CASSRSGQYEQYF. CDR3 DNA, as far as it was read: TGTGCCAGCAGCCGATCAGGACAGTACGAG.